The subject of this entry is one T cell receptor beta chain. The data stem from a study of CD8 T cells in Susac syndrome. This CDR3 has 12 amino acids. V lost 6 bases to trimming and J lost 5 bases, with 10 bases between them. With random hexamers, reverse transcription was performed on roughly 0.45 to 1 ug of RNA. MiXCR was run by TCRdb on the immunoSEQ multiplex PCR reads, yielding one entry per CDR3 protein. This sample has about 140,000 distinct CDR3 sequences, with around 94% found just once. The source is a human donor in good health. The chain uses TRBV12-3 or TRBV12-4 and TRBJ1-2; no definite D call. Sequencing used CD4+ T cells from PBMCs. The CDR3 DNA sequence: TGTGCCAGCAGCCCCCTTAGATATGGCTACACCTTC. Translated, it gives CASSPLRYGYTF.